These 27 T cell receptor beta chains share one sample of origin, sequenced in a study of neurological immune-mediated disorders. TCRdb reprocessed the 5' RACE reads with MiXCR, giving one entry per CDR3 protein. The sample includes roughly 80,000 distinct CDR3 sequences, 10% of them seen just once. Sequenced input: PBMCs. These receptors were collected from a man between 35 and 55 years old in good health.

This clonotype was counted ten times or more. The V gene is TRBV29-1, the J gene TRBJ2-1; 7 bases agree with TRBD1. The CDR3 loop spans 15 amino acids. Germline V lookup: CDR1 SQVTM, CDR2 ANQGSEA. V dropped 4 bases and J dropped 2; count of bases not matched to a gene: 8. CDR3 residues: CSVGGWTGTYNEQFF. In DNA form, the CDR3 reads TGCAGCGTTGGGGGATGGACAGGAACCTACAATGAGCAGTTCTTC.

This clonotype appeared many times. CDR3 nucleotides: TGCAGTGCTAGAGATACGGGATTTGAGCAGTTCTTC. Protein: CSARDTGFEQFF. This rearrangement joins TRBV20-1 to TRBJ2-1, with D possibly TRBD2 on 5 matching bases. The CDR3 loop spans 12 amino acids. The germline V gene encodes CDR1 DFQATT and CDR2 SNEGSKA (reference sequence). Deletions cut 0 bases from V and 9 bases from J, with 9 bases between.

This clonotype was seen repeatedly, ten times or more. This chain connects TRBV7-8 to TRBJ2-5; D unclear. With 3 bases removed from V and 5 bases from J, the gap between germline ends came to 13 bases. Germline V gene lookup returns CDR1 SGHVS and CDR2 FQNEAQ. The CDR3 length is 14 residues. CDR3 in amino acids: CASSFLTARETQYF. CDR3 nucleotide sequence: TGTGCCAGCAGCTTTTTGACGGCTAGGGAGACCCAGTACTTC.

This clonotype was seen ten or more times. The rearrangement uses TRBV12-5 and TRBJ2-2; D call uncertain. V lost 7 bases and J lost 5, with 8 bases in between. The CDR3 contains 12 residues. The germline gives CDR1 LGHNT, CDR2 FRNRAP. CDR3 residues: CASAEGTGELFF. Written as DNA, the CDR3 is TGTGCTAGTGCCGAAGGAACCGGGGAGCTGTTTTTT. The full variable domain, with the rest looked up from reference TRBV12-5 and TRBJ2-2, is DARVTQTPRHKVTEMGQEVTMRCQPILGHNTVFWYRQTMMQGLELLAYFRNRAPLDDSGMPKDRFSAEMPDATLATLKIQPSEPRDSAVYFCASAEGTGELFFGEGSRLTVL.

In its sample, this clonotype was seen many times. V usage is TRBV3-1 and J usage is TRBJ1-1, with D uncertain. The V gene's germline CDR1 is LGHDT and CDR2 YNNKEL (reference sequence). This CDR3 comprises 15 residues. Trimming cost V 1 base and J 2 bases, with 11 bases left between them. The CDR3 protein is CASSQGGAGNTEAFF. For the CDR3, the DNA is TGTGCCAGCAGCCAAGGTGGAGCTGGAAACACTGAAGCTTTCTTT.

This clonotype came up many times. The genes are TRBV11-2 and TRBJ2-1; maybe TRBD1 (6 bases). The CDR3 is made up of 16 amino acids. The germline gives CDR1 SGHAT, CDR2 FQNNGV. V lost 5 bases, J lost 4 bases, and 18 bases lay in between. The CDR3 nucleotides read TGTGCCAGCAGCCCTGGGGGCGAGGACCAGTACAATGAGCAGTTCTTC. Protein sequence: CASSPGGEDQYNEQFF.

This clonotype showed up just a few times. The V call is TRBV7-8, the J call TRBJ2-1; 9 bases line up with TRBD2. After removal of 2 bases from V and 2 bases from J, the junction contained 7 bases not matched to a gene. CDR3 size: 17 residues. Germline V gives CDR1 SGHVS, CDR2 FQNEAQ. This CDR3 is CASSLRAGGRAYNEQFF. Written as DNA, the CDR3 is TGTGCCAGCAGCTTACGTGCGGGGGGGAGGGCCTACAATGAGCAGTTCTTC.

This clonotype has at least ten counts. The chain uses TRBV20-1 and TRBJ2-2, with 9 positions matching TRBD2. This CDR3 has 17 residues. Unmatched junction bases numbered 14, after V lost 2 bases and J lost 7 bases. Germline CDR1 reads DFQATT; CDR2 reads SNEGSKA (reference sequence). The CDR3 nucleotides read TGCAGTGCTAGAAGCCTAGCGGGAAAGGGGGATTTCGGGGAGCTGTTTTTT. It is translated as CSARSLAGKGDFGELFF.

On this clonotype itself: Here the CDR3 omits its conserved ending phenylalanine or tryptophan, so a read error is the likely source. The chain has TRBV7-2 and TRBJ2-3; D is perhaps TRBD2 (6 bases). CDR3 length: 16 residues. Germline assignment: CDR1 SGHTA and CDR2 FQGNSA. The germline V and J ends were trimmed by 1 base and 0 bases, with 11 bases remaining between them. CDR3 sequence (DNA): TGTGCCAGCAGCTTAGTGCGGGGAGCCAGCACAGATACGCAGTATTCT. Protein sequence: CASSLVRGASTDTQYS.

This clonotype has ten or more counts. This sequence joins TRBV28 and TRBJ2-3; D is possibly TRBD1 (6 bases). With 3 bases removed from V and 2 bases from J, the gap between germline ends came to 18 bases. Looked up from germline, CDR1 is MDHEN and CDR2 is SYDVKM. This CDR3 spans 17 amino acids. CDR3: CASSFHRDTTLTDTQYF. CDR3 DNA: TGTGCCAGCAGTTTTCACCGGGACACAACTCTCACAGATACGCAGTATTTT.

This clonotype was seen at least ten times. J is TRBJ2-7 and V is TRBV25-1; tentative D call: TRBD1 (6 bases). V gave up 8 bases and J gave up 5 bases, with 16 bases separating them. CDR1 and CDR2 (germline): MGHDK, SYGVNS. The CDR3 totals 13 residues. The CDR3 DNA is TGTGCCAGCGGTTCGGTAACAGGGCACGAGCAGTACTTC. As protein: CASGSVTGHEQYF.

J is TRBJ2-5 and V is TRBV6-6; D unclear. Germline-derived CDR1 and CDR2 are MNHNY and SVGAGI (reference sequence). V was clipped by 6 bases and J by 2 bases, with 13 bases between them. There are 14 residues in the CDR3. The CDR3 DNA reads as TGTGCCAGCAGGGCTCTGGCGTGGCAAGAGACCCAGTACTTC. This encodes CASRALAWQETQYF.

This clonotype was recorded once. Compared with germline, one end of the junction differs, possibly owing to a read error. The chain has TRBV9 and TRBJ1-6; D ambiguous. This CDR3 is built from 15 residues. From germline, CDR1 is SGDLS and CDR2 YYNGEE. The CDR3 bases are TGTGCCAGCAGCGTAGGATCGGGGTATAATTCACACCTCTACTTT. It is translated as CASSVGSGYNSHLYF.

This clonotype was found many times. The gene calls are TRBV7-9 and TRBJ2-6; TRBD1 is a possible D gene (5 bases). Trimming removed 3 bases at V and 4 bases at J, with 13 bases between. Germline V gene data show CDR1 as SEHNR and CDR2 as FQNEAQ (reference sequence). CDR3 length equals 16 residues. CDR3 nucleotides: TGTGCCAGCAGCTTCATGAAGGGGCCCGGGGCCAACGTCCTGACTTTC. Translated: CASSFMKGPGANVLTF.

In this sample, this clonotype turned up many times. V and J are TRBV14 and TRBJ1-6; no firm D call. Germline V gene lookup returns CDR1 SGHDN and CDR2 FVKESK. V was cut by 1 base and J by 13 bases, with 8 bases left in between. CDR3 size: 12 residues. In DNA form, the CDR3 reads TGTGCCAGCAGCCAAGGAGGGCTCCCCCTCCACTTT. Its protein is CASSQGGLPLHF.

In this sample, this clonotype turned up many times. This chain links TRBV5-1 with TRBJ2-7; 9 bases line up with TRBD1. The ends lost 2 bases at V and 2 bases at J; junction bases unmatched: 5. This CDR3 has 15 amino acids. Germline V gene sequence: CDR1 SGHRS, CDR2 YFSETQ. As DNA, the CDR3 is TGCGCCAGCAGCTTTCTACAGGGGGCAGCCTACGAGCAGTACTTC. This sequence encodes CASSFLQGAAYEQYF.

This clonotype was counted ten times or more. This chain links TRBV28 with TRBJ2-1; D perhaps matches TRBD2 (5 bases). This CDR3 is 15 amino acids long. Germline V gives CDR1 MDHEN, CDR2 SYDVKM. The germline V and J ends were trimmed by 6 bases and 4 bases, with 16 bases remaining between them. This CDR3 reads CASRGKAGPYNEQFF. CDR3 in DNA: TGTGCCAGCAGGGGTAAGGCGGGTCCTTACAATGAGCAGTTCTTC.

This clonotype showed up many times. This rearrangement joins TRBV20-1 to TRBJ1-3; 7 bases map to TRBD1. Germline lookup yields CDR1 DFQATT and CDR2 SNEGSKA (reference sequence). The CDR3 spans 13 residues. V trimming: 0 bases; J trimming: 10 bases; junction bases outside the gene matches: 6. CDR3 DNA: TGCAGTGCTAGAGAGGCAGGGGGATGGACCATATATTTT. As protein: CSAREAGGWTIYF.

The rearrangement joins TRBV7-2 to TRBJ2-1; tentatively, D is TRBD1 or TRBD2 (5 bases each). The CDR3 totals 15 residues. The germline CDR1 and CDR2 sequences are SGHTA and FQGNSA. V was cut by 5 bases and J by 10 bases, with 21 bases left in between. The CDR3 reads CASSLGRGRVYEQFF. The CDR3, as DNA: TGTGCCAGCAGCCTGGGAAGGGGACGGGTTTACGAGCAGTTCTTC.

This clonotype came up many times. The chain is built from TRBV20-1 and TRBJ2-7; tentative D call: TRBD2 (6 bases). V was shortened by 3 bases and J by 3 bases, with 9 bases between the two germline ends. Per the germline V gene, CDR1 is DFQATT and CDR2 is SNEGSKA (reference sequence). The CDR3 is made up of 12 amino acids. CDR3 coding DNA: TGCAGTGCTAGGCAGGGAGGCTACGAGCAGTACTTC. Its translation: CSARQGGYEQYF.

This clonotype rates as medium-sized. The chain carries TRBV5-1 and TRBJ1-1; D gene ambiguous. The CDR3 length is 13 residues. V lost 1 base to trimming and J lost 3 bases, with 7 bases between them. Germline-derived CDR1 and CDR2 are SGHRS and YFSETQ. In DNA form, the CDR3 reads TGCGCCAGCAGCTTGCAGAGTGACACTGAAGCTTTCTTT. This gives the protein CASSLQSDTEAFF. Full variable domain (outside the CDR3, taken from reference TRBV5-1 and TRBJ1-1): KAGVTQTPRYLIKTRGQQVTLSCSPISGHRSVSWYQQTPGQGLQFLFEYFSETQRNKGNFPGRFSGRQFSNSRSEMNVSTLELGDSALYLCASSLQSDTEAFFGQGTRLTVV.

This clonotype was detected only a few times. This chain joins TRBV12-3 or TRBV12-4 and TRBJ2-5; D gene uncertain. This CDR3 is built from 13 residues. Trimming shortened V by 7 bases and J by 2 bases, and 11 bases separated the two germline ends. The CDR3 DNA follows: TGTGCCAGCACTTACCGGGTACAAGAGACCCAGTACTTC. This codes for CASTYRVQETQYF.

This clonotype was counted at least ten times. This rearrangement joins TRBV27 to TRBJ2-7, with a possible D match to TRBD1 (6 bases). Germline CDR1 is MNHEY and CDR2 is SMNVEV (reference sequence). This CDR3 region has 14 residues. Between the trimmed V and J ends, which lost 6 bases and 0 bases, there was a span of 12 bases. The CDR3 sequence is CASSLTGASYEQYF. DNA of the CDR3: TGTGCCAGCAGCTTGACAGGTGCCTCCTACGAGCAGTACTTC.

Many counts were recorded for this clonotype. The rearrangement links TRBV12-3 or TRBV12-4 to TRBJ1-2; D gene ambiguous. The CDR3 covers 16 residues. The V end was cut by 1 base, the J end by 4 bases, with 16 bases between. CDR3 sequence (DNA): TGTGCCAGCAGTTTAGAGAGCATGACGGACTCCTATGGCTACACCTTC. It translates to CASSLESMTDSYGYTF.

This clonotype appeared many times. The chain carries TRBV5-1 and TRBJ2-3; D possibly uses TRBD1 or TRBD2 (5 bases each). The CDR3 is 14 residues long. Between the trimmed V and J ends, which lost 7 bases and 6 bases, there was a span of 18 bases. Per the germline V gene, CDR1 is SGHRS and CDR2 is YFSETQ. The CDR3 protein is CASGTGPPSDTQYF. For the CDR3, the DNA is TGCGCCAGCGGCACGGGACCACCCAGCGATACGCAGTATTTT.

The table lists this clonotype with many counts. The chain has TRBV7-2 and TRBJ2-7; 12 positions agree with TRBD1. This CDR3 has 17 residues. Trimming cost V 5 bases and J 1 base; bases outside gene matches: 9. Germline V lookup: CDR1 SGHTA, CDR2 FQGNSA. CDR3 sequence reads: CASSARGTGGWSYEQYF. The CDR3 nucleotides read TGTGCCAGCAGCGCTAGGGGGACAGGGGGCTGGTCCTACGAGCAGTACTTC.

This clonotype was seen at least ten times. CDR3 loop: CASSSTSGGRTDTQYF. The CDR3 DNA is TGCGCCAGCAGCTCCACTAGCGGGGGGCGCACAGATACGCAGTATTTT. The J gene is TRBJ2-3, the V gene TRBV5-1; 12 nucleotides align to TRBD2. V lost 3 bases, J lost 1 base, and 3 bases stayed unmatched. The CDR3 consists of 16 residues. Germline V gene sequence: CDR1 SGHRS, CDR2 YFSETQ. The full variable domain, completed using reference TRBV5-1 and TRBJ2-3, is KAGVTQTPRYLIKTRGQQVTLSCSPISGHRSVSWYQQTPGQGLQFLFEYFSETQRNKGNFPGRFSGRQFSNSRSEMNVSTLELGDSALYLCASSSTSGGRTDTQYFGPGTRLTVL.